Reported below is one TCR beta chain. The antigen remains undetermined. Each CDR3 protein gets one entry after TCRdb re-called the reads with MiXCR. The sample lists some 500,000 distinct CDR3 sequences; around 35% were seen once. Germline V gene sequence: CDR1 SGHDT, CDR2 YYEEEE. CDR3 length: 14 residues. The ends lost 1 base at V and 3 bases at J; junction bases unmatched: 3. The data were taken from a study of T cell repertoires in cytomegalovirus infection. Looking at the study overall: Signatures in public TCR beta sequences pointed to both CMV infection and matching HLA type.

The TCR sequence derives from a human donor in good health (CMV status not recorded). Some clones in this sample may be carry-over from other donors' samples. The material sequenced was cultured PBMCs, taken from culture after CMV antigen stimulation. This chain connects TRBV5-6 to TRBJ2-7; 8 bases agree with TRBD2. CDR3 residues: CASSLTGRDYEQYV. CDR3 DNA: TGTGCCAGCAGCTTGACCGGGAGGGACTACGAGCAGTACGTC.